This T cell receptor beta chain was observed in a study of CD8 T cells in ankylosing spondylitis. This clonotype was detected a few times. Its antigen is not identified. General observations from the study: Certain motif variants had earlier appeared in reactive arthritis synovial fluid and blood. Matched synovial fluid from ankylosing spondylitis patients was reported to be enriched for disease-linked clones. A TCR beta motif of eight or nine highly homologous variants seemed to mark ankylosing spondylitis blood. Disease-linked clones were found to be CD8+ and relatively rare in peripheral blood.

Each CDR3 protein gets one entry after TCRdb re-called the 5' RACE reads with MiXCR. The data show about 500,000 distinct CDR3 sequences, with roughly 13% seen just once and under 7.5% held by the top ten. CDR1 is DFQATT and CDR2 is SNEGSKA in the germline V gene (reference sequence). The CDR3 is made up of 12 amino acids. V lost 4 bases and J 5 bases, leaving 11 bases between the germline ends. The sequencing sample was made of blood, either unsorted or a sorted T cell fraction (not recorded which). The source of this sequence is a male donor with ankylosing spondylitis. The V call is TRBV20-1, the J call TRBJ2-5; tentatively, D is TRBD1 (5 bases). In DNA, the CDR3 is TGCAGTGCTACCTCAGGGTGGGAGACCCAGTACTTC. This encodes CSATSGWETQYF.